What follows is one T cell receptor (beta chain) and its context. Antigen specificity is unknown. The germline CDR1 and CDR2 sequences are KGHSH and LQKENI. V lost 3 bases and J lost 1, with 12 bases in between. The CDR3 runs 16 residues. In the PCR, 60 Vbeta and 13 Jbeta primers were used. Libraries were prepared by immunoSEQ multiplex PCR; TCRdb keeps only in-frame clonotypes and omits some of them. The sample includes over 70,000 clones, 80% seen only once; the top ten take roughly 32%. The data are from a study of cytomegalovirus exposure and HLA in healthy donors. Study overall: Most donors, about 77% of 398 genotyped, fell in the Caucasian-associated ancestry cluster. The study, taken as a whole, reports: A previous analysis found most TCR beta V segments productive roughly 87% or roughly 30% of the time. Equally common other TCR beta chains were less clonally expanded than HLA-associated ones, a later analysis found. In a later analysis, most CMV-associated TCR beta chains appeared HLA-restricted.

This TCR was sampled from a man aged 45-65 years in good health and CMV-seropositive. This rearrangement joins TRBV18 to TRBJ2-2; possibly TRBD2 for D (6 bases). Sample: PBMCs. The CDR3 reads CASSPLVGGNTGELFF. The CDR3 nucleotides are TGTGCCAGCTCACCCCTCGTGGGGGGGAACACCGGGGAGCTGTTTTTT. The full variable domain, rest sourced from reference TRBV18 and TRBJ2-2, is NAGVMQNPRHLVRRRGQEARLRCSPMKGHSHVYWYRQLPEEGLKFMVYLQKENIIDESGMPKERFSAEFPKEGPSILRIQQVVRGDSAAYFCASSPLVGGNTGELFFGEGSRLTVL.